A selection of T cell receptor beta chains follows, all from one sample in a study of cytomegalovirus exposure and HLA in healthy donors. Sequenced by immunoSEQ multiplex PCR; TCRdb stores in-frame clones only, minus some. The repertoire holds roughly 150,000 clones, with roughly 80% as singletons. Sequencing input: PBMCs. The receptors derive from a male donor in good health and CMV-seronegative. CDR3s include the opening cysteine and the closing phenylalanine or tryptophan. The D gene is left open where the match is weak. The size entry is marked missing in some rows and otherwise reads once, few, many or a size class.

-,16,TRBV5-6,TRBJ2-4,TRBD2,TGTGCCAGCATGCGGGGTGGCGGGGGGGCTGGGGACATTCAGTACTTC,CASMRGGGGAGDIQYF
few,13,TRBV11-3,TRBJ2-1,-,TGTGCCAGCAGCTTAGGACATTACAATGAGCAGTTCTTC,CASSLGHYNEQFF
-,17,TRBV18,TRBJ2-3,TRBD2,TGTGCCAGCTCACCATACCGGACTAGCGGGAGCACAGATACGCAGTATTTT,CASSPYRTSGSTDTQYF
-,14,TRBV5-1,TRBJ1-1,-,TGCGCCAGCAGCTTGGCAGGGGCGCCCACTGAAGCTTTCTTT,CASSLAGAPTEAFF
-,13,TRBV5-1,TRBJ1-4,-,TGCGCCAGCAGTCCCCGGACAGACGAAAAACTGTTTTTT,CASSPRTDEKLFF
-,13,TRBV27,TRBJ2-7,TRBD2,TGTGCCAGCACGAGCGGGAGTTTCTACGAGCAGTACTTC,CASTSGSFYEQYF
-,16,TRBV28,TRBJ1-1,-,TGTGCCAGCAGTTTTTTTGGGCAGGGAGGGGACACTGAAGCTTTCTTT,CASSFFGQGGDTEAFF
-,14,TRBV15,TRBJ1-4,-,TGTGCCACCGGGAAGAAACGGGAGGAGGAAAAACTGTTTTTT,CATGKKREEEKLFF
-,15,TRBV7-9,TRBJ1-2,-,TGTGCCAGCAGCACCCAGGGTATATCTAACTATGGCTACACCTTC,CASSTQGISNYGYTF
once,15,TRBV19,TRBJ1-1,-,TGTGCCGGTAGTATAGCGGGGACATTGAACACTGAAGCTTTCTTT,CAGSIAGTLNTEAFF
-,16,TRBV18,TRBJ1-2,-,TGTGCCAGCTCACCAGAGGAGGGTAGGGCTAACTATGGCTACACCTTC,CASSPEEGRANYGYTF
-,15,TRBV10-3,TRBJ1-1,-,TGTGCCATCAGTTCCCTTGGGGGCTCCGGCACTGAAGCTTTCTTT,CAISSLGGSGTEAFF
-,13,TRBV15,TRBJ2-7,-,TGTGCCACCGCGGTCGGGGGAAAAGACGAGCAGTACTTC,CATAVGGKDEQYF
once,13,TRBV5-4,TRBJ1-1,-,TGTGCCAGCAGCTTGGATACAGCCACTGAAGCTTTCTTT,CASSLDTATEAFF
-,14,TRBV5-1,TRBJ2-7,TRBD1,TGCGCCAGCTCGGACAGGACGAGCTCCTACGAGCAGTACTTC,CASSDRTSSYEQYF